A single sample gave rise to the 16 T cell receptor beta chains below, sequenced in a study of CD8+ T cells in alopecia areata. As to treatment: oral pan-JAK inhibitor, 5-10 mg twice daily. As the sequencing template, cDNA was produced by extracting RNA and reverse transcribing it. Sequenced by immunoSEQ multiplex PCR; TCRdb stores in-frame clones only, minus some. The data hold 65,000 to 75,000 clones, with around 29% observed a single time. This material consisted of CD8+ T cells sorted from blood, taken at week 4, from a patient treated with tofacitinib. The receptors here all came from a human donor with alopecia areata.

V gene TRBV29-1 combines with J gene TRBJ2-7; the match to TRBD2 covers 7 bases. CDR1 and CDR2 from the germline V gene are SQVTM and ANQGSEA. The CDR3 totals 13 residues. J gave up 0 bases and V 4 bases, and 3 bases lay outside the gene matches. The chain's CDR3 is CSVGAGDSYEQYF. For the CDR3, the DNA is TGCAGCGTTGGCGCGGGAGACTCCTACGAGCAGTACTTC.

This clone was detected only a few times. The chain carries TRBV29-1 and TRBJ2-2; TRBD1 aligns across 10 bases. The V gene end was trimmed by 7 bases and the J gene end by 4 bases; junction bases not matched to a gene: 9. This CDR3 region has 15 residues. Germline CDR1 reads SQVTM; CDR2 reads ANQGSEA. The CDR3 DNA reads TGCAGCGCAAGACGAGGGGACAGGGGCACCGGGGAGCTGTTTTTT. Translated, it gives CSARRGDRGTGELFF.

The J gene is TRBJ1-2, the V gene TRBV5-4; possible D gene TRBD1, 5 bases. Trimming cost V 2 bases and J 5 bases, with 10 bases left between them. Germline lookup yields CDR1 SGHNT and CDR2 YYREEE (reference sequence). The CDR3 is 13 residues long. CDR3 loop: CASSLRAGYGYTF. In DNA, the CDR3 is TGTGCCAGCAGCTTAAGGGCAGGGTATGGCTACACCTTC.

This clone has a handful of counts. The chain joins TRBV29-1 to TRBJ1-2, with TRBD1 matching over 7 bases. This CDR3 region has 12 residues. Trimming cost V 6 bases and J 3 bases; bases outside gene matches: 4. Per germline, CDR1 SQVTM and CDR2 ANQGSEA. The CDR3 reads CSVIQGDYGYTF. The CDR3 nucleotides read TGCAGCGTGATCCAGGGGGACTATGGCTACACCTTC.

In this sample, this clone turned up a few times. The chain couples TRBV28 to TRBJ1-4, with a weak D call TRBD1 (5 bases). The CDR3 sequence is 15 residues long. V lost 5 bases, J lost 0 bases, and 10 bases lay in between. The germline V gene has CDR1 MDHEN and CDR2 SYDVKM. CDR3 sequence: CASSTRQTTNEKLFF. The CDR3 coding sequence is TGTGCCAGCAGTACTCGACAGACAACTAATGAAAAACTGTTTTTT. The entire variable domain, with the rest obtained from reference TRBV28 and TRBJ1-4, is as follows: DVKVTQSSRYLVKRTGEKVFLECVQDMDHENMFWYRQDPGLGLRLIYFSYDVKMKEKGDIPEGYSVSREKKERFSLILESASTNQTSMYLCASSTRQTTNEKLFFGSGTQLSVL.

The V gene is TRBV9, the J gene TRBJ1-1; 8 bases match TRBD1. Germline CDR1 reads SGDLS; CDR2 reads YYNGEE. The CDR3 length is 13 residues. V shed 0 bases, J shed 7 bases, and the junction held 2 bases outside the gene matches. CDR3: CASSVDGQGEAFF. The DNA for the CDR3 is TGTGCCAGCAGCGTAGACGGACAGGGTGAAGCTTTCTTT.

This clone has just a few counts. The chain combines TRBV7-9 with TRBJ1-1; the D gene is possibly TRBD1 (5 bases). Trimming stripped 6 bases from V and 11 bases from J, with 16 bases between. CDR1 SEHNR and CDR2 FQNEAQ come from the germline V gene (reference sequence). The CDR3 runs to 12 residues. This chain's CDR3 is CASSAGTLAAFF. Written as DNA, the CDR3 is TGTGCCAGCAGTGCCGGGACCCTGGCCGCTTTCTTT.

In its sample, this clone was seen a few times. This chain connects TRBV9 to TRBJ2-7; 11 positions agree with TRBD2. CDR3 size: 15 residues. The germline V gene has CDR1 SGDLS and CDR2 YYNGEE. Trimming at V came to 4 bases and at J to 1 base, leaving 4 bases not matched to a gene. This CDR3 is CASSQGLAGSYEQYF. CDR3 coding DNA: TGTGCCAGCAGCCAAGGACTAGCGGGTTCCTACGAGCAGTACTTC.

The chain employs TRBV9 and TRBJ2-7; 9 bases are a match to TRBD2. V lost 4 bases and J lost 0; bases outside the gene matches: 2. The V gene's germline CDR1 is SGDLS and CDR2 YYNGEE. This CDR3 has 14 amino acids. The chain's CDR3 is CASSISGSSYEQYF. CDR3 coding DNA: TGTGCCAGCAGCATTAGCGGGAGCTCCTACGAGCAGTACTTC.

This clone was counted only a few times. The rearrangement links TRBV29-1 to TRBJ1-1; possibly TRBD1 for D (5 bases). The CDR3 totals 12 residues. V was pared by 5 bases and J by 8 bases, with 15 bases between. Germline CDR1 and CDR2: SQVTM and ANQGSEA. The CDR3 DNA is TGCAGCGTTCCAGGGCAGAGCCTAGAAGCTTTCTTT. As protein: CSVPGQSLEAFF. The complete variable domain, with remaining parts taken from reference TRBV29-1 and TRBJ1-1, reads SAVISQKPSRDICQRGTSLTIQCQVDSQVTMMFWYRQQPGQSLTLIATANQGSEATYESGFVIDKFPISRPNLTFSTLTVSNMSPEDSSIYLCSVPGQSLEAFFGQGTRLTVV.

This clone came up a few times. This chain joins TRBV14 and TRBJ2-5; D is ambiguous. CDR3 length equals 12 residues. CDR1 is SGHDN, CDR2 FVKESK, per germline. Trimming pared 0 bases from V and 5 bases from J, leaving 4 bases between. The chain's CDR3 is CASSQDGETQYF. The DNA of the CDR3 is TGTGCCAGCAGCCAAGATGGCGAGACCCAGTACTTC. The entire variable domain, with the rest obtained from reference TRBV14 and TRBJ2-5, is as follows: EAGVTQFPSHSVIEKGQTVTLRCDPISGHDNLYWYRRVMGKEIKFLLHFVKESKQDESGMPNNRFLAERTGGTYSTLKVQPAELEDSGVYFCASSQDGETQYFGPGTRLLVL.

This clone occurred a few times. CDR3 region: CASSQTGQAGYEQYF. CDR3 coding DNA: TGTGCCAGCAGCCAAACGGGCCAGGCGGGCTACGAGCAGTACTTC. The chain couples TRBV9 to TRBJ2-7; D perhaps matches TRBD2 (5 bases). The CDR3 is made up of 15 amino acids. CDR1 and CDR2 from the germline V gene are SGDLS and YYNGEE. Trimming took 4 bases from V and 3 from J, leaving 17 bases between them.

This chain links TRBV5-4 with TRBJ2-1, with 8 bases matching TRBD1. Trimming removed 4 bases from V and 2 bases from J; junction bases left unmatched: 5. From germline, CDR1 is SGHNT and CDR2 YYREEE (reference sequence). The CDR3 sequence is 15 residues long. The CDR3 loop reads CASSLGTGPYNEQFF. Here the CDR3 DNA reads TGTGCCAGCAGCCTTGGGACAGGACCCTACAATGAGCAGTTCTTC. Drawing the rest from reference TRBV5-4 and TRBJ2-1, the complete variable domain is ETGVTQSPTHLIKTRGQQVTLRCSSQSGHNTVSWYQQALGQGPQFIFQYYREEENGRGNFPPRFSGLQFPNYSSELNVNALELDDSALYLCASSLGTGPYNEQFFGPGTRLTVL.

The V and J genes are TRBV30 and TRBJ2-2, with D unclear. The germline CDR1 and CDR2 sequences are GTSNPN and SVGIG (reference sequence). This CDR3 has 13 residues. V lost 0 bases and J 8 bases, leaving 10 bases between the germline ends. The CDR3 spells CAWSVRVWGELFF. In nucleotides, the CDR3 is TGTGCCTGGAGTGTACGCGTTTGGGGGGAGCTGTTTTTT.

This clone was counted between two and nine times. V usage is TRBV27 and J usage is TRBJ2-3; no definite D call. V lost 8 bases, J lost 1 base, and 19 bases lay in between. The CDR3 contains 16 residues. Germline V gives CDR1 MNHEY, CDR2 SMNVEV (reference sequence). The CDR3 here is CASHPSALSGTDTQYF. The CDR3 DNA sequence: TGTGCCAGCCACCCCTCCGCTCTGAGTGGCACAGATACGCAGTATTTT.

This clone was observed a few times. This chain links TRBV11-2 with TRBJ2-2, with no clear D. The V gene lost 2 bases and the J gene lost 4 bases, with 2 bases spanning the gap. Germline lookup yields CDR1 SGHAT and CDR2 FQNNGV. This CDR3 contains 12 residues. This CDR3 is CASSLPTGELFF. The DNA for the CDR3 is TGTGCCAGCAGCTTACCCACCGGGGAGCTGTTTTTT. The full variable domain, rest sourced from reference TRBV11-2 and TRBJ2-2, is EAGVAQSPRYKIIEKRQSVAFWCNPISGHATLYWYQQILGQGPKLLIQFQNNGVVDDSQLPKDRFSAERLKGVDSTLKIQPAKLEDSAVYLCASSLPTGELFFGEGSRLTVL.